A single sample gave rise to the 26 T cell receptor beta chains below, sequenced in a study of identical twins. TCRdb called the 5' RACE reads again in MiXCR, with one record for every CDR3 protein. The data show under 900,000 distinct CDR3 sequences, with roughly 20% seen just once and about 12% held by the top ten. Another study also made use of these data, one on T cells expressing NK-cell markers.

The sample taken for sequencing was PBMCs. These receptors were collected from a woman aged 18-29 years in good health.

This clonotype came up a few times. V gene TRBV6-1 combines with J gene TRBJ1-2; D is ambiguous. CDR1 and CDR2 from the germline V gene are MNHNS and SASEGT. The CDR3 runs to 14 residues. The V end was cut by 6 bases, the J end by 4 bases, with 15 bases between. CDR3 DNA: TGTGCCAGCAGGACGGGGTTGAAGGGCTATGGCTACACCTTC. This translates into CASRTGLKGYGYTF.

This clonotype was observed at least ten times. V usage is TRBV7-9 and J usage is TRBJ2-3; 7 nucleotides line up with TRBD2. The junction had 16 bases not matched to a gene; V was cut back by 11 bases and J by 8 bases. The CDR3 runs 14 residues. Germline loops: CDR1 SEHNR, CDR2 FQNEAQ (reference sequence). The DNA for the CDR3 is TGTGCCGCCGCGACCGGGACTACCTATCCTACGCAGTATTTT. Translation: CAAATGTTYPTQYF.

The CDR3 nucleotides are TGTGCCAGCAAGTTTTCACGGGTCACTGAAGCTTTCTTT. It yields the protein CASKFSRVTEAFF. The chain is built from TRBV12-3 or TRBV12-4 and TRBJ1-1; D not resolved. This CDR3 is 13 amino acids long. The V end was cut by 7 bases, the J end by 4 bases, with 13 bases between.

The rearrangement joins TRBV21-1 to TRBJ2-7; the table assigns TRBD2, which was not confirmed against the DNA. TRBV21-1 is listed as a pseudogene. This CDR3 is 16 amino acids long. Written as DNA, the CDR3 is TGTGCCAGCAGCAAACTTGGGAGGGCGCAGGTCTCCGAGCAGTACTTC. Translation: CASSKLGRAQVSEQYF.

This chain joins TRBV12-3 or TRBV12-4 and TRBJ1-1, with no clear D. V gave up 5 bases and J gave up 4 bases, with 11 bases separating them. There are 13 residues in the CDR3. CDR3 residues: CASSPRTSTEAFF. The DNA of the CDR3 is TGTGCCAGCAGTCCGAGGACCAGCACTGAAGCTTTCTTT.

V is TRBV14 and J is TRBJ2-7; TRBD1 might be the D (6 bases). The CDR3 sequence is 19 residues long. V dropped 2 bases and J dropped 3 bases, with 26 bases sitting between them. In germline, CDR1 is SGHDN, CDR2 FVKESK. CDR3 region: CASSQRPRDTSVPLYEQYF. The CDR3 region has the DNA TGTGCCAGCAGCCAAAGGCCCCGGGACACGAGCGTCCCCCTCTACGAGCAGTACTTC.

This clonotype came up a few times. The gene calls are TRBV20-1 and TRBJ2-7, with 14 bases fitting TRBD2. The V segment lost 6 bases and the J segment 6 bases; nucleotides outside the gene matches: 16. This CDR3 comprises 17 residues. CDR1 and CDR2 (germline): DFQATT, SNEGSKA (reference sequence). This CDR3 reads CSARTSGRLTLWSEQYF. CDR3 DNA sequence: TGCAGTGCCCGGACTAGCGGGAGGCTGACCCTGTGGAGCGAGCAGTACTTC.

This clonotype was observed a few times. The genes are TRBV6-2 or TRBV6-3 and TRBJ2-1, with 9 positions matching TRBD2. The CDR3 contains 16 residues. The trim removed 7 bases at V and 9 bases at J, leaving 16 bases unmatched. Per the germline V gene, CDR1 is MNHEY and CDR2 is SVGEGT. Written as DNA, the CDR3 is TGTGCCAGCAACTACCCCCCCAGCGGGAGGTCAAGTGAGCAGTTCTTC. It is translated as CASNYPPSGRSSEQFF.

The CDR3: CASHSDSYEQYF. Written as DNA, the CDR3 is TGTGCCAGCCATTCTGATTCCTACGAGCAGTACTTC. The V gene is TRBV6-5, the J gene TRBJ2-7; D remains ambiguous. Germline lookup yields CDR1 MNHEY and CDR2 SVGAGI. V dropped 8 bases and J dropped 1 base, with 9 bases sitting between them. The CDR3 sequence is 12 residues long.

The CDR3 is CASSPRTTIYEQYF. As DNA, the CDR3 is TGTGCCAGCAGTCCCAGGACCACCATCTACGAGCAGTACTTC. The chain is built from TRBV27 and TRBJ2-7; the D is unclear. Germline values: CDR1 MNHEY, CDR2 SMNVEV (reference sequence). The V and J ends lost 5 bases and 3 bases respectively, with 14 bases between them. The CDR3 length is 14 residues.

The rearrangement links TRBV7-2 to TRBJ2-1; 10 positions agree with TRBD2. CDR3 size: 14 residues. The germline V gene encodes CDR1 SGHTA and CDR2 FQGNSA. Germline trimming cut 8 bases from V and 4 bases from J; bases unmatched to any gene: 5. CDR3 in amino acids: CASLVAGGYNEQFF. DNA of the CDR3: TGTGCCAGCTTGGTAGCGGGGGGATACAATGAGCAGTTCTTC.

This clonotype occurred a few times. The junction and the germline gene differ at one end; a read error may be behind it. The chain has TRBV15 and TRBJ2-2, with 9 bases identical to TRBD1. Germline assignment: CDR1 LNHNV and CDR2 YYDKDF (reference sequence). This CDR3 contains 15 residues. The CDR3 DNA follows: TGTGCCACCAGCGGGACAGGGCTGAACACCGGGGAGCTGCTTTTT. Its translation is CATSGTGLNTGELLF.

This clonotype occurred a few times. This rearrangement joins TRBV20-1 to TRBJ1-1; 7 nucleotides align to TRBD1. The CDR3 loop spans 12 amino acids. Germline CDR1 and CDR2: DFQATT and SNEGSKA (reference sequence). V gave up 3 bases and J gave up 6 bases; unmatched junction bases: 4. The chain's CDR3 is CSARAGGAEAFF. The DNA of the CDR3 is TGCAGTGCTAGGGCAGGGGGGGCTGAAGCTTTCTTT.

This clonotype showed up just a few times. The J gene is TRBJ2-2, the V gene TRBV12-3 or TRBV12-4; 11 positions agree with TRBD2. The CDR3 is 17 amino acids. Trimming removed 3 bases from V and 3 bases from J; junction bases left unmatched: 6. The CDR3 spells CASSFLLAGGYTGELFF. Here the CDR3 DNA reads TGTGCCAGCAGTTTTTTGCTAGCGGGGGGCTACACCGGGGAGCTGTTTTTT.

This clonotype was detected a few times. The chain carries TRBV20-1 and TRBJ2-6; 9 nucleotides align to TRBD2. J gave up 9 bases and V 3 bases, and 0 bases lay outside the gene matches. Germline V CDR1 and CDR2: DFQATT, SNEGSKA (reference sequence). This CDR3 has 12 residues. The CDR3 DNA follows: TGCAGTGCTAGGCGGGAGGGCAACGTCCTGACTTTC. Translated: CSARREGNVLTF.

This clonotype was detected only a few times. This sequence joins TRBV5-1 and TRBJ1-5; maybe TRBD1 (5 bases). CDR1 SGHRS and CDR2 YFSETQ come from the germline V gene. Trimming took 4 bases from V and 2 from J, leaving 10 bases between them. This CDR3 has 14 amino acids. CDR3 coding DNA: TGCGCCAGCAGCCGCGGGGACGGCAATCAGCCCCAGCATTTT. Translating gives CASSRGDGNQPQHF. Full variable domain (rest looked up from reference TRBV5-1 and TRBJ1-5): KAGVTQTPRYLIKTRGQQVTLSCSPISGHRSVSWYQQTPGQGLQFLFEYFSETQRNKGNFPGRFSGRQFSNSRSEMNVSTLELGDSALYLCASSRGDGNQPQHFGDGTRLSIL.

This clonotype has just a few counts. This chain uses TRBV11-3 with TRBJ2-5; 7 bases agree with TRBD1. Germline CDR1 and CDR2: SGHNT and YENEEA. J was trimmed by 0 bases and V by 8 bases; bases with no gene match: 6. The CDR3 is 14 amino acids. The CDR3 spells CASVPQGNQETQYF. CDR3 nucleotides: TGTGCCAGCGTACCACAGGGGAACCAAGAGACCCAGTACTTC.

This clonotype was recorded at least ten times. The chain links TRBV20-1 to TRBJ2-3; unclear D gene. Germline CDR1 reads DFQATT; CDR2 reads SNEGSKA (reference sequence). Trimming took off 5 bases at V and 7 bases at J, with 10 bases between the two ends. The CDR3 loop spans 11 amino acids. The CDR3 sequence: CSAASENTQYF. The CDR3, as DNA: TGCAGTGCTGCCTCAGAGAATACGCAGTATTTT.

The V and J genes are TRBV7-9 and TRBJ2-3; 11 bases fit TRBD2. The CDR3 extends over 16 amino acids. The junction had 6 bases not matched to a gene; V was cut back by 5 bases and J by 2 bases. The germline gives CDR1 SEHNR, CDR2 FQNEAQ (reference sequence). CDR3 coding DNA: TGTGCCAGCAGCGACAGACTAGCGGGATTCACAGATACGCAGTATTTT. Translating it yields CASSDRLAGFTDTQYF.

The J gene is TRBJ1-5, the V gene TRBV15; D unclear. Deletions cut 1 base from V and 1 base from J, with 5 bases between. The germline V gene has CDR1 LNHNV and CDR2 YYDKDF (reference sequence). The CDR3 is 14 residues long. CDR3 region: CATSRAQSNQPQHF. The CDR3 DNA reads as TGTGCCACCAGCAGAGCACAGAGCAATCAGCCCCAGCATTTT.

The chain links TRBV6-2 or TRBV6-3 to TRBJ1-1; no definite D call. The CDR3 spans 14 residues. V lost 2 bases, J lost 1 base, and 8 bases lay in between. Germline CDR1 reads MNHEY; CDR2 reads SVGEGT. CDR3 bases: TGTGCCAGCAGTTACGCCAGAAGGAACACTGAAGCTTTCTTT. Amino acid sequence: CASSYARRNTEAFF.

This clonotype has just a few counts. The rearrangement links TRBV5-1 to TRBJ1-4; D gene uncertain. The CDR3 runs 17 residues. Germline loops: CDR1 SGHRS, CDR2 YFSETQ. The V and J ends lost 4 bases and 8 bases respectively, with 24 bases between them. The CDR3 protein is CASSLWRTQGGGEKLFF. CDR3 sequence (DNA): TGCGCCAGCAGCCTTTGGCGGACGCAAGGCGGTGGGGAAAAACTGTTTTTT.

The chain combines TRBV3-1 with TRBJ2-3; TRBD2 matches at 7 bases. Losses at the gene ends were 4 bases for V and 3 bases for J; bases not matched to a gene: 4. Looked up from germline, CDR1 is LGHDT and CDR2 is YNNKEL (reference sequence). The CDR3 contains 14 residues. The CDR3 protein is CASSRAGRTDTQYF. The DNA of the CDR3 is TGTGCCAGCAGCCGAGCGGGGCGGACAGATACGCAGTATTTT.

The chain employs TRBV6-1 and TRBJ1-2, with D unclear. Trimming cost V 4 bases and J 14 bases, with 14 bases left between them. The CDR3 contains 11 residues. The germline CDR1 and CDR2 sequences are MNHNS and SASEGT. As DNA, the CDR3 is TGTGCCAGCAGTGCCGCGTCCTTAGGTACCTTC. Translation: CASSAASLGTF.

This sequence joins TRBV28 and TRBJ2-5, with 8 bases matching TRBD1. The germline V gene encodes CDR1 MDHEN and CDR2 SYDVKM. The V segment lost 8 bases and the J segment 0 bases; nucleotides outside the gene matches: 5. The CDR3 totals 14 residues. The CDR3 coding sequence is TGTGCCAGCCGGGGACAGGCGTACCAAGAGACCCAGTACTTC. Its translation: CASRGQAYQETQYF.

For the CDR3, the DNA is TGTGCCAGCAGCCAGCGCGGGGGGGCCGCAAAGACCCAGTACTTC. Amino acids: CASSQRGGAAKTQYF. This chain joins TRBV3-1 and TRBJ2-5; 9 bases line up with TRBD2. From germline, CDR1 is LGHDT and CDR2 YNNKEL (reference sequence). With 3 bases clipped from V and 6 bases from J, the junction kept 8 bases outside the gene matches. The CDR3 runs 15 residues.